Sequencing of this T cell receptor beta chain was carried out in a study of spatial heterogeneity in lung cancer. This clonotype showed up just a few times. CDR3 length equals 12 residues. CDR1 MNHNY and CDR2 SVGAGI come from the germline V gene (reference sequence). Time point noted: blood at routine non-recurrence follow-up after resection. From tumor, nontumor lung or frozen PBMC, whole RNA was taken unsorted for sequencing. TCRdb reanalysed the 5' RACE reads using MiXCR and keeps one entry per CDR3 protein. The sample contains roughly 120,000 distinct CDR3 sequences, over 9% of which appear only once.

This receptor was identified in a male donor with early-stage non-small cell lung cancer. This chain uses TRBV6-6 with TRBJ2-5; D is possibly TRBD2 (7 bases). The sequencing used PBMCs, collected at follow-up. For the CDR3, the DNA is TGTGCAGGGGGGGGAACCCAAGAGACCCAGTACTTC. Translating gives CAGGGTQETQYF.